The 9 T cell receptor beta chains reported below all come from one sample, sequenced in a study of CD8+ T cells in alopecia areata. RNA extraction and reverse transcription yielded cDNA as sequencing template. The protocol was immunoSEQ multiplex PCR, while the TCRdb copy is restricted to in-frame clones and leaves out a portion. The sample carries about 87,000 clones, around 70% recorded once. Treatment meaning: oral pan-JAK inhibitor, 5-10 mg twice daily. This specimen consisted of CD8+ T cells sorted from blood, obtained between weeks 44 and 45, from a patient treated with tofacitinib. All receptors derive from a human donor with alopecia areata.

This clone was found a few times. For the CDR3, the DNA is TGTGCCAGCCGCTCGGGGAACACTGAAGCTTTCTTT. Its translation: CASRSGNTEAFF. This chain connects TRBV11-3 to TRBJ1-1; D gene unclear. Per the germline V gene, CDR1 is SGHNT and CDR2 is YENEEA. The V gene lost 8 bases and the J gene lost 1 base, with 8 bases spanning the gap. The CDR3 extends over 12 amino acids.

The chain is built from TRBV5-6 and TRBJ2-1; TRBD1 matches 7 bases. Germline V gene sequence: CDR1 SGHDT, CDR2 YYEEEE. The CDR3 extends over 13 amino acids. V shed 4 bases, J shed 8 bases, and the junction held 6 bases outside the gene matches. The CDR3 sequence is CASSSQGVDEQFF. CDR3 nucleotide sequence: TGTGCCAGCAGCAGCCAGGGGGTCGATGAGCAGTTCTTC.

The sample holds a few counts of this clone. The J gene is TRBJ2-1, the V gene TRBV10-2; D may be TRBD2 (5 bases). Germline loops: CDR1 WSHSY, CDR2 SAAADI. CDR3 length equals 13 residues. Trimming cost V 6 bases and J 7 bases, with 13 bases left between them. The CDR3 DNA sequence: TGCGCCAGCAGCCCCACCGGGGTTAATGAGCAGTTCTTC. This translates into CASSPTGVNEQFF.

As DNA, the CDR3 is TGTGCCAGCAGCGACCGGGACAGGGTAATCTCTGGGGCCAACGTCCTGACTTTC. Its protein product is CASSDRDRVISGANVLTF. V usage is TRBV7-2 and J usage is TRBJ2-6; 9 bases agree with TRBD1. This CDR3 is 18 amino acids long. Per the germline V gene, CDR1 is SGHTA and CDR2 is FQGNSA. V shed 5 bases, J shed 0 bases, and the junction held 8 bases outside the gene matches.

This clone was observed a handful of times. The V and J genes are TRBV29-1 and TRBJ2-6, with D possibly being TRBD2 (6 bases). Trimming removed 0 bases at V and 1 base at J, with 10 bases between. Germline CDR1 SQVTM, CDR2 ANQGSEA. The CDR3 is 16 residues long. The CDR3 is CSVEEEEGSGANVLTF. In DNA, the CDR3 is TGCAGCGTTGAAGAAGAGGAGGGGTCTGGGGCCAACGTCCTGACTTTC.

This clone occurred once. For the CDR3, the DNA is TGTGCCAGCAGTTACCCAGGGGGCTATGGCTACACCTTC. The encoded protein is CASSYPGGYGYTF. The V and J genes are TRBV6-5 and TRBJ1-2; TRBD1 agrees at 7 bases. Germline lookup yields CDR1 MNHEY and CDR2 SVGAGI. V was pared by 2 bases and J by 4 bases, with 1 base of the junction left unmatched. There are 13 residues in the CDR3.

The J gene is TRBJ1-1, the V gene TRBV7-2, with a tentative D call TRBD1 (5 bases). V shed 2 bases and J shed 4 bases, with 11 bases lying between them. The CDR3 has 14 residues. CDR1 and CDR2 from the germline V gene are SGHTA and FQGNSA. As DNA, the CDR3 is TGTGCCAGCAGCTTAAGTCAGGGCCGCACTGAAGCTTTCTTT. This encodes CASSLSQGRTEAFF.

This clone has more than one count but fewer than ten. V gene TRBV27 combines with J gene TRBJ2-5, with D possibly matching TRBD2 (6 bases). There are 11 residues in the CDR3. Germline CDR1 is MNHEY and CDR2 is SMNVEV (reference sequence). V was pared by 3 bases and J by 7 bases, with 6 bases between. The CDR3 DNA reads TGTGCCAGCAGTTTCGGGGGGACCCAGTACTTC. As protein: CASSFGGTQYF.

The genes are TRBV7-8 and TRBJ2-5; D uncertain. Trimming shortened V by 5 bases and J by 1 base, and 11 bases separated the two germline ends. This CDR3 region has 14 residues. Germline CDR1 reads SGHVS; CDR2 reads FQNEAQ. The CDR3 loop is CASSGTAIQETQYF. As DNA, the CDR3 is TGTGCCAGCAGCGGTACAGCTATCCAAGAGACCCAGTACTTC.